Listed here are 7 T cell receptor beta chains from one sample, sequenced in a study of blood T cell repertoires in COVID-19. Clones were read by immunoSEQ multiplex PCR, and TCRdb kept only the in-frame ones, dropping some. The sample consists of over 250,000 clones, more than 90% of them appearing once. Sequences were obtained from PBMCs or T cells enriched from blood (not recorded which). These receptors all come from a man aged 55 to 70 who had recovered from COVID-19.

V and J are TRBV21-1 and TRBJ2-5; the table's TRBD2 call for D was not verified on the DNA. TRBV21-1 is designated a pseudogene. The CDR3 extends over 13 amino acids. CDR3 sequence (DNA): TGTGCCAGCAGCAAACCCCTCCAAGAGACCCAGTACTTC. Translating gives CASSKPLQETQYF.

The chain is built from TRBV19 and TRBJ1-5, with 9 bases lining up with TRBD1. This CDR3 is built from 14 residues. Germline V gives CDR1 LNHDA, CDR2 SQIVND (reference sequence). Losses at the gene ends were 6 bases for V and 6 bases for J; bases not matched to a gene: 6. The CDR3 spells CASRTTGGGQPQHF. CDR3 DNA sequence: TGTGCCAGTAGAACTACAGGGGGCGGTCAGCCCCAGCATTTT.

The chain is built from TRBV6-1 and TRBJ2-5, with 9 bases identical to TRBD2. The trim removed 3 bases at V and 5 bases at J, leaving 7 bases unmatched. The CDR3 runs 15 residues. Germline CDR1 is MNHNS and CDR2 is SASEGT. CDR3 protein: CASSEPGLAMETQYF. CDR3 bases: TGTGCCAGCAGTGAGCCGGGACTAGCAATGGAGACCCAGTACTTC.

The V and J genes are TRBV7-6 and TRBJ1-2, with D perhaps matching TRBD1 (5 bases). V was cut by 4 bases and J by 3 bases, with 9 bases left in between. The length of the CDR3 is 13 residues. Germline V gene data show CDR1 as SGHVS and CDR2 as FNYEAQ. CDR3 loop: CASSSTDYYGYTF. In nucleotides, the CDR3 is TGTGCCAGCAGCTCGACAGATTACTATGGCTACACCTTC.

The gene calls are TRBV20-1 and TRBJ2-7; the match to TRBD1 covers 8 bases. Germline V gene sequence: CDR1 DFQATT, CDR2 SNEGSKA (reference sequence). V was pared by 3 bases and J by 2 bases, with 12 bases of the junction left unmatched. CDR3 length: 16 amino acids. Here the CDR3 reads CSASARGLSGPYEQYF. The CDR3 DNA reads TGCAGTGCTAGTGCCAGGGGGCTTTCCGGGCCCTACGAGCAGTACTTC.

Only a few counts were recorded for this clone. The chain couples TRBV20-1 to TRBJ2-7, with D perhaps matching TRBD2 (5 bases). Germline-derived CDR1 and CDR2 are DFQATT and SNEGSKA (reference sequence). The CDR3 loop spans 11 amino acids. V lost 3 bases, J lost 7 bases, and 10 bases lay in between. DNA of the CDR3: TGCAGTGCTAGCCGAGGGATTGAGCAGTACTTC. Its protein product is CSASRGIEQYF.

For the CDR3, the DNA is TGTGCCTGGACCAAGAGTTACGAGCAGTACTTC. Protein: CAWTKSYEQYF. V and J are TRBV30 and TRBJ2-7; no firm D call. The CDR3 length is 11 residues. Germline V gene data show CDR1 as GTSNPN and CDR2 as SVGIG (reference sequence). Trimming removed 4 bases at V and 4 bases at J, with 8 bases between.